This section outlines one T cell receptor beta chain sequence together with its context. V was pared by 7 bases and J by 4 bases, with 20 bases between. Germline V gives CDR1 MDHEN, CDR2 SYDVKM. The CDR3 length is 15 residues. This sample is part of a study of shared clonotypes between healthy human individuals. The split of CD4+ cells yielded CD45RA+ naive and CD45RA-negative memory subsets. TCRdb's table, derived via immunoSEQ multiplex PCR, lists solely in-frame clones and lacks some. Altogether hundreds of thousands of clones are present, 97% being singletons, with the ten largest covering around 0.058%.

The source of this sequence is a woman aged 30 to 39 in good health. Specimen: naive CD4+ T cells sorted from blood. Subset specified: CD45RA+ positively selected. The chain has TRBV28 and TRBJ2-7; the D gene is possibly TRBD1 (8 bases). For the CDR3, the DNA is TGTGCCAGCACCCGCGGGGGACAGGCCATTTACGAGCAGTACTTC. Its protein is CASTRGGQAIYEQYF.